Listed below are T cell receptor beta chains from one sample, sequenced in a study of Ad26.COV2.S vaccination and SARS-CoV-2 variants. TCRdb keeps only in-frame clones here, not all; method: immunoSEQ multiplex PCR. The data show more than 300,000 clones, just over 85% seen once. The input for sequencing was peripheral blood, taken in a trial of Ad26.COV2.S vaccine versus placebo. These receptors were taken from a person between 18 and 65 years old who received the Ad26.COV2.S COVID-19 vaccine or a placebo. The CDR3 runs from the conserved cysteine through the conserved F or W. The D gene is left open where the match is weak. Clone sizes are given selectively: once, few, many, or a class where the clone is expanded.

TRBV5-6,.,TRBD1,TRBJ1-2,TGTGCCAGCAGCTCTCTCCGGGACAGGGGGCGCGTGGATGGCTACACCTTC,CASSSLRDRGRVDGYTF
TRBV4-2,once,.,TRBJ1-4,TGTGCCAGCAGCCAAGAGGGGAGGGGCCGTAATGAAAAACTGTTTTTT,CASSQEGRGRNEKLFF
TRBV19,.,.,TRBJ1-2,TGTGCCAGTTCCAATCAAGGGAGTTATGGCTACACCTTC,CASSNQGSYGYTF
TRBV11-2,.,.,TRBJ1-2,TGTGCCAGCAGCTTAATACAAGTCGAGTATGGCTACACCTTC,CASSLIQVEYGYTF
TRBV5-4,.,.,TRBJ2-7,TGTGCCAGCAGCTTGGCCCAGGAGTACGAGCAGTACTTC,CASSLAQEYEQYF
TRBV19,.,.,TRBJ2-3,TGTGCCAGTAGTACCGGGACTTTCGGTGGTACGCAGTATTTT,CASSTGTFGGTQYF
TRBV9,once,.,TRBJ1-2,TGTGCCAGCAGCCCCGGGAACTATGGCTACACCTTC,CASSPGNYGYTF
TRBV7-6,.,TRBD1,TRBJ1-2,TGTGCCAGCAGCCCGGACAGGAACTATGGCTACACCTTC,CASSPDRNYGYTF
TRBV7-9,.,.,TRBJ1-2,TGTGCCAGCAGCCCGGACACATATGGCTACACCTTC,CASSPDTYGYTF
TRBV9,.,.,TRBJ1-6,TGTGCCAGCAGCGTAGGAAGGAGCAGCCCTAATTCACCCCTCCACTTT,CASSVGRSSPNSPLHF
TRBV9,.,.,TRBJ2-3,TGTGCCAGCAGCCCTCAGGGTAGCGCAGATACGCAGTATTTT,CASSPQGSADTQYF
TRBV18,.,.,TRBJ2-7,TGTGCCAGCTCACCAGAGACAGGACCCTACGAGCAGTACTTC,CASSPETGPYEQYF
TRBV7-6,.,.,TRBJ2-7,TGTGCCAGCAGCCGAGACCTAGGAGAGCAGTACTTC,CASSRDLGEQYF
TRBV6-5,.,.,TRBJ2-7,TGTGCCAGCAGTTACATCAGGGGAGACTACGAGCAGTACTTC,CASSYIRGDYEQYF
TRBV7-9,.,.,TRBJ1-5,TGTGCCAGCAGCTTAGTTTCATCTGGGGGCAGCCAGCCCCAGCATTTT,CASSLVSSGGSQPQHF
TRBV6-5,.,.,TRBJ1-5,TGTGCCAGCAGCGACCGCGCCGAGGGGCCCCAGCATTTT,CASSDRAEGPQHF
TRBV6-5,once,TRBD1,TRBJ1-1,TGTGCCAGCAGAAGACAGGGCCTGGGCACTGAAGCTTTCTTT,CASRRQGLGTEAFF
TRBV6-2/TRBV6-3,.,.,TRBJ2-3,TGTGCCAGCAGTTACGGGTGGCGCAGGTTAGAAACGGCTACGCAGTATTTT,CASSYGWRRLETATQYF
TRBV4-3,.,TRBD1,TRBJ2-1,TGCGCCAGCAGCCAAACCGGGACAGGGGGTTCTGAGCAGTTCTTC,CASSQTGTGGSEQFF
TRBV3-1/TRBV3-2,few,.,TRBJ2-7,TGTGCCAGCAGCCAAGTTAGCACCTCCTACGAGCAGTACTTC,CASSQVSTSYEQYF
TRBV9,.,TRBD1,TRBJ1-1,TGTGCCAGCAGCGTCGGCTCCGGGACAGGGAACACTGAAGCTTTCTTT,CASSVGSGTGNTEAFF
TRBV6-5,few,.,TRBJ2-7,TGTGCCAGCAGTTACTCGTGGGCAGGTGGATACGAGCAGTACTTC,CASSYSWAGGYEQYF
TRBV18,.,TRBD2,TRBJ2-3,TGTGCCAGCTCAACAAAGGGACTAGCGGGACAAAGCACAGATACGCAGTATTTT,CASSTKGLAGQSTDTQYF
TRBV19,.,TRBD1,TRBJ1-3,TGTGCCAGTAGTATGTCGACAGGGACTGGAAACACCATATATTTT,CASSMSTGTGNTIYF
TRBV7-9,few,.,TRBJ1-2,TGTGCCAGCAGCTCAAGGAACTATGGCTACACCTTC,CASSSRNYGYTF
TRBV5-6,.,.,TRBJ2-1,TGTGCCAGCAGCTTGTTAGGGGCCCTTTACAATGAGCAGTTCTTC,CASSLLGALYNEQFF
TRBV15,.,TRBD2,TRBJ2-1,TGTGCCACCAGCAGTCGTAGCGGGGCTTACAATGAGCAGTTCTTC,CATSSRSGAYNEQFF
TRBV5-4,.,.,TRBJ1-5,TGTGCCAGCAGCAAGGGGTTGAATCAGCCCCAGCATTTT,CASSKGLNQPQHF
TRBV6-2/TRBV6-3,.,.,TRBJ1-1,TGTGCCAGCAGTTACTCGGGACAATCTGAAGCTTTCTTT,CASSYSGQSEAFF
TRBV11-2,once,TRBD2,TRBJ2-5,TGTGCCAGCAGCTCTAGCGGGGGGTTCTACCAAGAGACCCAGTACTTC,CASSSSGGFYQETQYF
TRBV18,.,TRBD1,TRBJ1-4,TGTGCCAGCTCACCAACGTTCGGACAGGGGGACGAAAAACTGTTTTTT,CASSPTFGQGDEKLFF
TRBV4-3,.,.,TRBJ1-3,TGCGCCAGCAGCCAAAAGCCTCCGGGACGCAGCTCTGGAAACACCATATATTTT,CASSQKPPGRSSGNTIYF
TRBV11-1,.,.,TRBJ2-1,TGTGCCACCACACGATCAGGGGTACTAAACAATGAGCAGTTCTTC,CATTRSGVLNNEQFF
TRBV6-2/TRBV6-3,.,.,TRBJ1-2,TGTGCCAGCAGCAACCAACGGGACCCAGGTACCTTC,CASSNQRDPGTF
TRBV7-2,.,.,TRBJ2-1,TGTGCCAGCAGCTTAGGACGGCAGAACAATGAGCAGTTCTTC,CASSLGRQNNEQFF
TRBV4-1,.,TRBD2,TRBJ2-2,TGCGCCAGCAGCCTGACTAGCGCCGGGGAGCTGTTTTTT,CASSLTSAGELFF
TRBV18,.,.,TRBJ2-2,TGTGCCAGCTCACCTGGTCCTTGGGCCGGGGAGCTGTTTTTT,CASSPGPWAGELFF
TRBV5-4,.,TRBD1,TRBJ1-1,TGTGCCAGCAGCAGTACCGGGACAGGGGGCGTAATCACTGAAGCTTTCTTT,CASSSTGTGGVITEAFF
TRBV19,.,.,TRBJ1-1,TGTGCCAGTACCGGGACTCCCGCAAACACTGAAGCTTTCTTT,CASTGTPANTEAFF
TRBV11-2,.,.,TRBJ1-2,TGTGCCAGCAGCCGCGGGACAAATCCGGCGAATGGCTACACCTTC,CASSRGTNPANGYTF
TRBV19,.,.,TRBJ1-5,TGTGCCAGTAGCAGTCGGACGAGGGGCTCGGGCAATCAGCCCCAGCATTTT,CASSSRTRGSGNQPQHF
TRBV30,few,.,TRBJ1-2,TGTGCCTGGATGGAGTCCATTGGTGGCTACACCTTC,CAWMESIGGYTF
TRBV6-5,.,.,TRBJ2-3,TGTGCCAGCTCCAGGGACGGGACCGATACGCAGTATTTT,CASSRDGTDTQYF
TRBV6-1,.,TRBD1,TRBJ2-5,TGTGCCAGCAGTGCGAGGGGGCGCAGGGTTTCCGGAGAGACCCAGTACTTC,CASSARGRRVSGETQYF
TRBV30,few,.,TRBJ1-1,TGTGCCTGGAGTGACAAAAGATGGGAGACTGAAGCTTTCTTT,CAWSDKRWETEAFF
TRBV4-1,few,.,TRBJ1-5,TGCGCCAGCAGCCAAGATCGAGGACTGCCCAATCAGCCCCAGCATTTT,CASSQDRGLPNQPQHF
TRBV5-1,.,.,TRBJ1-1,TGCGCCAGCAGCTTAACGGTGGGCACTGAAGCTTTCTTT,CASSLTVGTEAFF
TRBV18,.,.,TRBJ1-1,TGTGCCAGCTCCCTGCTGGAGGGTGGCACTGAAGCTTTCTTT,CASSLLEGGTEAFF
TRBV9,.,.,TRBJ1-6,TGTGCCAGCAGCGTAGAGGGGGACTTCTCACCCCTCCACTTT,CASSVEGDFSPLHF
TRBV5-1,.,.,TRBJ1-2,TGCGCCAGCTCGGCAGGAAACTATGGCTACACCTTC,CASSAGNYGYTF
TRBV7-2,.,.,TRBJ2-2,TGTGCCAGCAGCTTAGGGCGGAACACCGGGGAGCTGTTTTTT,CASSLGRNTGELFF
TRBV7-8,.,TRBD2,TRBJ2-5,TGTGCCAGCAGGACGGGACTAGCGGGGGAGGCAGAGACCCAGTACTTC,CASRTGLAGEAETQYF
TRBV3-1/TRBV3-2,.,TRBD1,TRBJ1-1,TGTGCCAGCAGCCAAGGGGACAGAATGAACACTGAAGCTTTCTTT,CASSQGDRMNTEAFF
TRBV14,few,.,TRBJ1-1,TGTGCCAGCAGCCGGGGAGGGGCTATGAACACTGAAGCTTTCTTT,CASSRGGAMNTEAFF